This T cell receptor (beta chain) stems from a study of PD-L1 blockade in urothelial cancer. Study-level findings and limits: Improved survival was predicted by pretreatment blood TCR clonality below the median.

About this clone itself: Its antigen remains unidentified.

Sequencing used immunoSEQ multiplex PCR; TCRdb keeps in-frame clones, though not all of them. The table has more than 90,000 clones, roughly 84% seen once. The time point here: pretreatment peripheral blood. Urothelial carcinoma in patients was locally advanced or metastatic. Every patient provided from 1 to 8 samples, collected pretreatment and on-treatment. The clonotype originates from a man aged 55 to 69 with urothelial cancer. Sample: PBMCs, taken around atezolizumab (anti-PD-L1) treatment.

The CDR3 loop is CAENYRGGYTF. The CDR3 DNA reads as TGTGCCGAGAACTACAGGGGTGGCTACACCTTC. The chain combines TRBV2 with TRBJ1-2, with 7 bases fitting TRBD1. The germline gives CDR1 SNHLY, CDR2 FYNNEI. This CDR3 comprises 11 residues. J lost 7 bases, V lost 11 bases, and 7 bases had no gene match.